Shown below are 11 T cell receptor beta chains from a single sample sequenced in a study of cytomegalovirus exposure and HLA in healthy donors. PCR involved 60 Vbeta and 13 Jbeta primers. Sequencing used immunoSEQ multiplex PCR; TCRdb keeps in-frame clones, though not all of them. The sample records about 150,000 clones, approximately 79% being singletons. The sample taken for sequencing was PBMCs. All receptors derive from a man younger than 35 in good health and CMV-seropositive.

CDR3 nucleotide sequence: TGTGCCAGCAGTTCCCTAGCGGGAGGGCCTGCGTACGAGCAGTACTTC. Translated: CASSSLAGGPAYEQYF. V and J are TRBV27 and TRBJ2-5; TRBD2 matches 12 bases. Gene TRBJ2-7 matches the end of the DNA better, so the J call may be wrong. CDR1 is MNHEY, CDR2 SMNVEV, per germline (reference sequence). The CDR3 has 16 residues.

This clone has more than one count but fewer than ten. Other DNA variants within this sample encode the same CDR3. The chain uses TRBV18 and TRBJ1-2; TRBD1 aligns across 9 bases. Trimming cost V 0 bases and J 4 bases; bases outside gene matches: 3. CDR1 and CDR2 from the germline V gene are KGHSH and LQKENI. CDR3 size: 15 residues. As DNA, the CDR3 is TGTGCCAGCTCACCACCGGGACAGGGTGGCTATGGCTACACCTTC. Translation: CASSPPGQGGYGYTF.

Here the CDR3 reads CASSLFGKTGGYNQPQHF. CDR3 nucleotide sequence: TGTGCCAGCAGTTTATTCGGTAAGACAGGGGGATACAATCAGCCCCAGCATTTT. V gene TRBV28 combines with J gene TRBJ1-5; 9 nucleotides line up with TRBD1. The ends lost 1 base at V and 3 bases at J; junction bases unmatched: 10. Germline assignment: CDR1 MDHEN and CDR2 SYDVKM. The CDR3 length is 18 residues.

A few counts support this clone. This chain uses TRBV5-1 with TRBJ2-7, with TRBD2 matching 8 bases. V lost 2 bases, J lost 0 bases, and 1 base stayed unmatched. There are 14 residues in the CDR3. Germline-derived CDR1 and CDR2 are SGHRS and YFSETQ. CDR3 sequence (DNA): TGCGCCAGCAGCTTAGGGACTAGCTCCTACGAGCAGTACTTC. Amino acid sequence: CASSLGTSSYEQYF.

CDR3 residues: CASSLSGGVRHEQYF. In nucleotides, the CDR3 is TGCGCCAGCAGCTTGTCTGGGGGGGTACGGCACGAGCAGTACTTC. The chain couples TRBV5-1 to TRBJ2-7; 7 bases align to TRBD2. Per the germline V gene, CDR1 is SGHRS and CDR2 is YFSETQ. CDR3 length equals 15 residues. V trimming: 1 base; J trimming: 5 bases; junction bases outside the gene matches: 9.

V usage is TRBV4-1 and J usage is TRBJ2-7; a possible D gene is TRBD1 (6 bases). Trimming stripped 3 bases from V and 2 bases from J, with 11 bases between. Germline V gene sequence: CDR1 MGHRA, CDR2 YSYEKL. This CDR3 is 14 amino acids long. The CDR3 nucleotides are TGCGCCAGCAGCCAGACAGGTCCCCCCTACGAGCAGTACTTC. Protein sequence: CASSQTGPPYEQYF.

The chain employs TRBV21-1 and TRBJ1-4; TRBD1 is taken as the D call from the table, unchecked against the DNA. TRBV21-1 is a known pseudogene. The CDR3 is 15 amino acids. CDR3 sequence reads: CASSKGTGMGEKLFF. CDR3 coding DNA: TGTGCCAGCTCCAAAGGGACAGGGATGGGAGAAAAACTGTTTTTT.

The table lists this clone with a few counts. This chain joins TRBV12-5 and TRBJ2-3; 7 bases fit TRBD2. With V trimmed by 4 bases and J by 2 bases, 6 bases remained unmatched. The length of the CDR3 is 15 residues. Germline loops: CDR1 LGHNT, CDR2 FRNRAP. DNA for the CDR3: TGTGCTAGTGGTTCAGGAAGCGGGACCACAGATACGCAGTATTTT. This sequence encodes CASGSGSGTTDTQYF.

The chain links TRBV11-3 to TRBJ1-1, with a tentative D call TRBD1 (6 bases). In germline, CDR1 is SGHNT, CDR2 YENEEA. The CDR3 contains 15 residues. Trimming took 5 bases from V and 0 from J, leaving 13 bases between them. This CDR3 is CASSRGSTLNTEAFF. The CDR3, as DNA: TGTGCCAGCAGCAGGGGGTCTACGCTGAACACTGAAGCTTTCTTT.

The V call is TRBV2, the J call TRBJ2-1; 7 nucleotides match TRBD2. V trimming: 7 bases; J trimming: 2 bases; junction bases outside the gene matches: 8. The CDR3 is 15 amino acids. Germline CDR1 is SNHLY and CDR2 is FYNNEI. The CDR3 coding sequence is TGTGCCAGCATCAAGCTAGCGGCCACCTACAATGAGCAGTTCTTC. It is translated as CASIKLAATYNEQFF.

This rearrangement joins TRBV29-1 to TRBJ1-2; 7 positions agree with TRBD1. The V segment lost 6 bases and the J segment 2 bases; nucleotides outside the gene matches: 0. Per the germline V gene, CDR1 is SQVTM and CDR2 is ANQGSEA. CDR3 length: 11 residues. For the CDR3, the DNA is TGCAGCGTGACAGGGAACTATGGCTACACCTTC. Its translation: CSVTGNYGYTF.